Each of the 6 T cell receptor beta chains below was sequenced from the same sample in a study of cytomegalovirus exposure and HLA in healthy donors. With 60 Vbeta and 13 Jbeta primers, the PCR was carried out. The repertoire was sequenced with immunoSEQ multiplex PCR; TCRdb's copy has only in-frame clones and lacks some. The top ten clones hold about 2.3% of a sample with roughly 160,000 clones, around 86% of them seen once. Sequenced input: PBMCs. All receptors come from a male donor in good health and CMV-seronegative.

On this clone: Other DNA sequences within the sample encode an identical CDR3. The chain's CDR3 is CASSLVQGRAGELFF. The CDR3 DNA reads TGCGCCAGCAGCTTGGTACAGGGACGGGCCGGGGAGCTGTTTTTT. The chain is built from TRBV5-1 and TRBJ2-2; the D gene is possibly TRBD1 (6 bases). V dropped 0 bases and J dropped 6 bases, with 12 bases sitting between them. This CDR3 contains 15 residues. Per the germline V gene, CDR1 is SGHRS and CDR2 is YFSETQ.

CDR3 DNA: TGTGCCAGCAGCTTAGATGACTCAGGGTTCACCGAGCAGTACTTC. Its protein product is CASSLDDSGFTEQYF. The rearrangement links TRBV7-6 to TRBJ2-7; D possibly corresponds to TRBD1 (5 bases). Per the germline V gene, CDR1 is SGHVS and CDR2 is FNYEAQ. The CDR3 runs 15 residues. V was trimmed by 1 base and J by 6 bases, leaving 16 bases between them.

This sequence joins TRBV6-5 and TRBJ1-4; TRBD1 aligns across 7 bases. V lost 2 bases, J lost 5 bases, and 2 bases stayed unmatched. This CDR3 spans 14 amino acids. Germline V gene data show CDR1 as MNHEY and CDR2 as SVGAGI. Here the CDR3 reads CASSYDRENEKLFF. The CDR3 nucleotides are TGTGCCAGCAGTTACGACAGGGAAAATGAAAAACTGTTTTTT.

The V gene is TRBV29-1, the J gene TRBJ1-1; a possible D gene is TRBD1 (5 bases). This CDR3 comprises 11 residues. In germline, CDR1 is SQVTM, CDR2 ANQGSEA. In nucleotides, the CDR3 is TGCAGGGGGGGGACTAACACTGAAGCTTTCTTT. Residues: CRGGTNTEAFF.

A word on this clone: One end of the junction fails to match germline, which may point to a read error. The genes are TRBV12-5 and TRBJ1-4; 9 nucleotides align to TRBD1. Per germline, CDR1 LGHNT and CDR2 FRNRAP. CDR3 length equals 14 residues. The CDR3 sequence is CAGGQGQGNEKLFF. The CDR3 nucleotides read TGTGCTGGTGGACAGGGACAGGGTAATGAAAAACTGTTTTTT.

The rearrangement links TRBV7-2 to TRBJ2-2; TRBD1 might be the D (5 bases). Germline CDR1 reads SGHTA; CDR2 reads FQGNSA. This CDR3 contains 14 residues. V lost 8 bases to trimming and J lost 5 bases, with 15 bases between them. The CDR3 spells CASHQGARTGELFF. The CDR3 DNA sequence: TGTGCCAGCCATCAAGGGGCCAGGACCGGGGAGCTGTTTTTT.